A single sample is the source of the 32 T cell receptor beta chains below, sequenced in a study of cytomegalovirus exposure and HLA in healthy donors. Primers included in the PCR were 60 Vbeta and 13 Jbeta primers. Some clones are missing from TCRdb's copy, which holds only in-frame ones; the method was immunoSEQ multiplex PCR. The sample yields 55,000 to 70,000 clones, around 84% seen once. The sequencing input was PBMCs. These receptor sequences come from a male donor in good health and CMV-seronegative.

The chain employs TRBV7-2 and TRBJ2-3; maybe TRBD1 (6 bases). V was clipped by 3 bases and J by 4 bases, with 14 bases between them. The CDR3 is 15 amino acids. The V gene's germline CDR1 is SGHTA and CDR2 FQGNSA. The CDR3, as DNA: TGTGCCAGCAGCTTCAGGGGAGTCTGGGCAGATACGCAGTATTTT. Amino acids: CASSFRGVWADTQYF.

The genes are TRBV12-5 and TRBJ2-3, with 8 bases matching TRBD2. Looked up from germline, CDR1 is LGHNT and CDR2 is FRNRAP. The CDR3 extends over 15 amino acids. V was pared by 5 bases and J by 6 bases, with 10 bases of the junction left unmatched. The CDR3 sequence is CASGLATGGGDTQYF. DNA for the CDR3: TGTGCTAGTGGTCTTGCGACCGGCGGGGGGGATACGCAGTATTTT.

The CDR3 DNA is TGTGCCAGCAGAACATCCGGGACAGGGATCAATGAGCAGTTCTTC. Translated, it gives CASRTSGTGINEQFF. The V gene is TRBV28, the J gene TRBJ2-1; the match to TRBD1 covers 9 bases. Germline trimming cut 6 bases from V and 6 bases from J; bases unmatched to any gene: 9. The CDR3 is 15 amino acids. Germline V gene data show CDR1 as MDHEN and CDR2 as SYDVKM.

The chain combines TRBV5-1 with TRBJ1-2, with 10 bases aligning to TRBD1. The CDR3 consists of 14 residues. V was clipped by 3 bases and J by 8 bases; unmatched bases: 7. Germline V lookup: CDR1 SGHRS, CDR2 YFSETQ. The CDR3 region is CASSSDRGHRGYTF. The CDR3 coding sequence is TGCGCCAGCAGCTCCGACAGGGGGCATCGAGGCTACACCTTC.

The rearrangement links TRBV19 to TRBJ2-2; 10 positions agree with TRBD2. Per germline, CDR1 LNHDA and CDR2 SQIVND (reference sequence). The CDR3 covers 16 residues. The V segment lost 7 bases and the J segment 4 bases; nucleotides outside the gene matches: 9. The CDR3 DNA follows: TGTGCCAGTATGCTGGAAGCGGGGGGGAGCACCGGGGAGCTGTTTTTT. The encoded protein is CASMLEAGGSTGELFF.

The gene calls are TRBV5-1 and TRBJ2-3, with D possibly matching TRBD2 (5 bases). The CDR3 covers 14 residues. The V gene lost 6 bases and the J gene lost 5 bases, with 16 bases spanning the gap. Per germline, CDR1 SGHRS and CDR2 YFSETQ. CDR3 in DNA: TGCGCCAGCACGATCAGGAACGGGGTAGATACGCAGTATTTT. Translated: CASTIRNGVDTQYF. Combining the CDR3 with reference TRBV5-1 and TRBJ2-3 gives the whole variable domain KAGVTQTPRYLIKTRGQQVTLSCSPISGHRSVSWYQQTPGQGLQFLFEYFSETQRNKGNFPGRFSGRQFSNSRSEMNVSTLELGDSALYLCASTIRNGVDTQYFGPGTRLTVL.

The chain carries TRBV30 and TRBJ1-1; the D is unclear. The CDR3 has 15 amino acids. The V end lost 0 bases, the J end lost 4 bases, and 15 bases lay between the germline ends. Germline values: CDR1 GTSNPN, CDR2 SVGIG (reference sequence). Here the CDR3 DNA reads TGTGCCTGGAGTGTAAAAATCCCAATTTTCACTGAAGCTTTCTTT. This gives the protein CAWSVKIPIFTEAFF.

Here the CDR3 DNA reads TGTGCCAGCAGCTTAACAGGGGGCGGGGAGACCCAGTACTTC. Translation: CASSLTGGGETQYF. The rearrangement joins TRBV7-3 to TRBJ2-5; 7 nucleotides align to TRBD1. CDR3 length: 14 amino acids. Unmatched junction bases numbered 3, after V lost 0 bases and J lost 5 bases. Germline V gene sequence: CDR1 SGHTA, CDR2 FQGTGA.

The CDR3 nucleotides read TGTGCCAGCAGCTTACAGCGGGCCCCGACAGATACGCAGTATTTT. This codes for CASSLQRAPTDTQYF. The gene calls are TRBV5-4 and TRBJ2-3, with D possibly TRBD2 on 6 matching bases. Per germline, CDR1 SGHNT and CDR2 YYREEE (reference sequence). The V gene lost 2 bases and the J gene lost 3 bases, with 13 bases spanning the gap. The CDR3 spans 15 residues.

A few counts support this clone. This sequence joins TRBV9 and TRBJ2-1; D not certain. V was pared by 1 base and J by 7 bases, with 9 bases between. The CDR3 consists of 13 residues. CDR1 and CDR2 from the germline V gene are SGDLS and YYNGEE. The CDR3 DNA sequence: TGTGCCAGCAGCGTAATGGTAGCAAATGAGCAGTTCTTC. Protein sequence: CASSVMVANEQFF.

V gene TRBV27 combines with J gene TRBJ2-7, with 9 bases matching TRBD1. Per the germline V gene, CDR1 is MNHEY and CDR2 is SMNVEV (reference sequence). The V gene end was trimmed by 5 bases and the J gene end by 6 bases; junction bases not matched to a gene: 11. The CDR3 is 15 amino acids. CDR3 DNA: TGTGCCAGCAGTCCCTCGACAGGGGGGACCTCCGAGCAGTACTTC. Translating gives CASSPSTGGTSEQYF.

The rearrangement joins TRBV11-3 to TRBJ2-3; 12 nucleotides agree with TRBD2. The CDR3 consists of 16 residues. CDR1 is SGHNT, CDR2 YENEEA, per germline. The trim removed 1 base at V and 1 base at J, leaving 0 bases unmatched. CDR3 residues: CASSLGTSGGTDTQYF. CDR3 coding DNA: TGTGCCAGCAGCTTAGGGACTAGCGGGGGCACAGATACGCAGTATTTT.

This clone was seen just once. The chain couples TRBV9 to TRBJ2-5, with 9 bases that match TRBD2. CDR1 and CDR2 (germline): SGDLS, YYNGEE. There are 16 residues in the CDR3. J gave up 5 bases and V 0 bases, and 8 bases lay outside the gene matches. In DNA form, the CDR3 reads TGTGCCAGCAGCGTAGGAGAGCGGGGGGCAGGGGAGACCCAGTACTTC. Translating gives CASSVGERGAGETQYF. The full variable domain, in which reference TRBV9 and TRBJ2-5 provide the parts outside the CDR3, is DSGVTQTPKHLITATGQRVTLRCSPRSGDLSVYWYQQSLDQGLQFLIQYYNGEERAKGNILERFSAQQFPDLHSELNLSSLELGDSALYFCASSVGERGAGETQYFGPGTRLLVL.

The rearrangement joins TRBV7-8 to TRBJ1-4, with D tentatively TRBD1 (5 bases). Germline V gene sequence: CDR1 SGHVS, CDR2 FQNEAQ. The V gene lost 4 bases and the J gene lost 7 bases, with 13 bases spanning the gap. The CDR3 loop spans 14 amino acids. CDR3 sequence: CASSWGESVEKLFF. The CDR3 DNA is TGTGCCAGCAGCTGGGGGGAAAGCGTTGAAAAACTGTTTTTT.

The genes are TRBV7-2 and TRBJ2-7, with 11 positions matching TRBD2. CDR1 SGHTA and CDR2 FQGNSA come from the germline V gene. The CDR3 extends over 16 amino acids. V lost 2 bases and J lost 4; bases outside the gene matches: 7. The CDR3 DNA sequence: TGTGCCAGCAGCTTATACCTAGCGGGGGGTTCTTACGAGCAGTACTTC. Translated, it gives CASSLYLAGGSYEQYF.

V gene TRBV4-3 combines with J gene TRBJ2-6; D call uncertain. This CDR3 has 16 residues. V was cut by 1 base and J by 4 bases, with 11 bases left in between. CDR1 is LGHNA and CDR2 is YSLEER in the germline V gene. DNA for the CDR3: TGCGCCAGCAGCCAAGGACACGGATCCGGGGCCAACGTCCTGACTTTC. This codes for CASSQGHGSGANVLTF.

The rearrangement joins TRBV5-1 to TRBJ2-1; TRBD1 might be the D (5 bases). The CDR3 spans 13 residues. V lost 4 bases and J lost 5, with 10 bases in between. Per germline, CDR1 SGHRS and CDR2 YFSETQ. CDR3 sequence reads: CASSPDINNEQFF. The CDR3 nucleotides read TGCGCCAGCAGCCCGGACATTAACAATGAGCAGTTCTTC.

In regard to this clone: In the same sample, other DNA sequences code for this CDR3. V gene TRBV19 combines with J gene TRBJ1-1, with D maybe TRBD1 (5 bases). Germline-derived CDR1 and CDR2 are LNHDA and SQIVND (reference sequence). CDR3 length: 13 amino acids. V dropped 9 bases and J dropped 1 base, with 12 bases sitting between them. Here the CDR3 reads CASRLRGNTEAFF. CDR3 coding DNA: TGTGCCAGCCGCCTAAGGGGGAACACTGAAGCTTTCTTT.

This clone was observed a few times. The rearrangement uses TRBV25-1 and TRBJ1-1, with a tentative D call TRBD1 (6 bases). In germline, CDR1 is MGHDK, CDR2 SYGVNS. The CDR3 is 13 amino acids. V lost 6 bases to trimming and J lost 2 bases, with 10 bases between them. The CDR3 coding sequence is TGTGCCAGCAGAAGGGGGGGTAACACTGAAGCTTTCTTT. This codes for CASRRGGNTEAFF. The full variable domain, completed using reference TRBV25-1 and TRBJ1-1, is EADIYQTPRYLVIGTGKKITLECSQTMGHDKMYWYQQDPGMELHLIHYSYGVNSTEKGDLSSESTVSRIRTEHFPLTLESARPSHTSQYLCASRRGGNTEAFFGQGTRLTVV.

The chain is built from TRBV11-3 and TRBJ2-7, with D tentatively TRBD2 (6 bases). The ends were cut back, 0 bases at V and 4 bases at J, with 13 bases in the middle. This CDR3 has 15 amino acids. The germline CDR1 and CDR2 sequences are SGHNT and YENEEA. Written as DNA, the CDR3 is TGTGCCAGCAGCTTAGAAGGGCAGGCGGGGTACGAGCAGTACTTC. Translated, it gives CASSLEGQAGYEQYF.

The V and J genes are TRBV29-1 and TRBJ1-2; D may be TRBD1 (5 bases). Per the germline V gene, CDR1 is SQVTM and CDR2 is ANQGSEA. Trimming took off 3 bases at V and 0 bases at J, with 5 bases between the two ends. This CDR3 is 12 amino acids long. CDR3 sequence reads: CSVEDTNYGYTF. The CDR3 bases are TGCAGCGTTGAGGACACTAACTATGGCTACACCTTC.

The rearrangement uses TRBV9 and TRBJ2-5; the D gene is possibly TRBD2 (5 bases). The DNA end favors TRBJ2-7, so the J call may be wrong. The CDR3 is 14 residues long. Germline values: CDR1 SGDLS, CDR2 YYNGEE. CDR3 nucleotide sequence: TGTGCCAGCAGCGTAGCGGGGATACCCTACGAGCAGTACTTC. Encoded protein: CASSVAGIPYEQYF.

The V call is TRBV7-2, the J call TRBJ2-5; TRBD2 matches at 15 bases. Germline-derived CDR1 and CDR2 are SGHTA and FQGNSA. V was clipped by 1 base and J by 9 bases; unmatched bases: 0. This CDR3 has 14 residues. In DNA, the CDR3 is TGTGCCAGCAGCTTAGGGACTAGCGGGGGGGCCCAGTACTTC. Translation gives CASSLGTSGGAQYF. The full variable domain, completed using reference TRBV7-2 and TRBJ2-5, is GAGVSQSPSNKVTEKGKDVELRCDPISGHTALYWYRQSLGQGLEFLIYFQGNSAPDKSGLPSDRFSAERTGGSVSTLTIQRTQQEDSAVYLCASSLGTSGGAQYFGPGTRLLVL.

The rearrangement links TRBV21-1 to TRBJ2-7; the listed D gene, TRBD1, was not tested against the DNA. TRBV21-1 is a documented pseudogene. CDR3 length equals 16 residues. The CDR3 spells CASSTPPGTEFYEQYF. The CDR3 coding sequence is TGTGCCAGCAGCACCCCCCCCGGGACAGAGTTCTACGAGCAGTACTTC.

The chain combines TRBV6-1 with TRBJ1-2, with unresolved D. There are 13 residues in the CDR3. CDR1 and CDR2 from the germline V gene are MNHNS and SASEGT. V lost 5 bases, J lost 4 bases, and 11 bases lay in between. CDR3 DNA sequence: TGTGCCAGCAGTCAGGAGGCTGGCTATGGCTACACCTTC. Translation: CASSQEAGYGYTF.

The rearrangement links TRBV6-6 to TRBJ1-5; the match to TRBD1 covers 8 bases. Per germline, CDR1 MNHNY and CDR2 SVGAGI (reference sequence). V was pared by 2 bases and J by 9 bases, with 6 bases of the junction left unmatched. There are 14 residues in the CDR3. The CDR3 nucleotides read TGTGCCAGCAGTTACGGGACAGGATCGCTGCCCCAGCATTTT. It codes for CASSYGTGSLPQHF.

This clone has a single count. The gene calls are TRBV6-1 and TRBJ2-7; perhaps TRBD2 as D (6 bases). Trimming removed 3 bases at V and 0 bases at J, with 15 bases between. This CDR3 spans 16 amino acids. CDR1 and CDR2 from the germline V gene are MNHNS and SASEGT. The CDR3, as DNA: TGTGCCAGCAGTGAGATGGGGCTCGGGAGCTCCTACGAGCAGTACTTC. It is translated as CASSEMGLGSSYEQYF.

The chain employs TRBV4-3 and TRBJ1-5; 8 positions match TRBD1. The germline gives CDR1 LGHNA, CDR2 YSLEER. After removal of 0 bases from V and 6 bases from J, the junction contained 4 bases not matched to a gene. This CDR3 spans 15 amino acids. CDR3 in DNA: TGCGCCAGCAGCCAAGAGGACAGGGACGGTCAGCCCCAGCATTTT. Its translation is CASSQEDRDGQPQHF.

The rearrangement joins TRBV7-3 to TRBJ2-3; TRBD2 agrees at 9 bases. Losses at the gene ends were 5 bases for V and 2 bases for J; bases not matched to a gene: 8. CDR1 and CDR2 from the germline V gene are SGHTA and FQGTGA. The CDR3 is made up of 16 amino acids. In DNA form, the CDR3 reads TGTGCCAGCAGCCCCGGCCCTAGCGGGGCCACAGATACGCAGTATTTT. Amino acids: CASSPGPSGATDTQYF.

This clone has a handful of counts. This chain's CDR3 is CASSQDLDRGSGNTIYF. The CDR3 DNA sequence: TGTGCCAGCAGCCAAGATTTAGACAGGGGAAGTGGAAACACCATATATTTT. This chain connects TRBV4-2 to TRBJ1-3; 8 bases agree with TRBD1. The V gene's germline CDR1 is LGHNA and CDR2 YNFKEQ. The J segment lost 3 bases and the V segment lost 0 bases, leaving 7 bases of the junction unmatched. The CDR3 covers 17 residues.

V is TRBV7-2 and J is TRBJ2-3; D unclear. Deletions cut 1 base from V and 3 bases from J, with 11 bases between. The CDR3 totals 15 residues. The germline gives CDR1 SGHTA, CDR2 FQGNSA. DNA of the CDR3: TGTGCCAGCAGCTTAGGAGTTGCTTTTACAGATACGCAGTATTTT. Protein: CASSLGVAFTDTQYF.

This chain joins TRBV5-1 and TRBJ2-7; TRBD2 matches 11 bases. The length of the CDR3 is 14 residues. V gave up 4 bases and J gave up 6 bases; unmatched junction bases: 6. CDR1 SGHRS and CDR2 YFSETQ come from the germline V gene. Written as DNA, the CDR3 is TGCGCCAGCAGCCCCGCGGGGACTAGCGGCGAGCAGTACTTC. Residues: CASSPAGTSGEQYF.